A single sample gave rise to the 22 T cell receptor beta chains below, sequenced in a study of shared clonotypes between healthy human individuals (TCRdb year 2020). Preparation of the library involved the immunoSEQ multiplex PCR assay. The table was pulled from immuneACCESS by TCRdb, which kept in-frame rearrangements only. Such tables lose some clones; where checked, under half of the loss comes from unresolved V genes, and the rest has no known cause. The sample table holds 550,000 to 750,000 clones, of which approximately 90% were seen once. Together, the top ten hold about 24% of the sample. CD8 naive samples consisted of CD45RO-negative cells that were positively selected for CCR7, yielding a CD45RA+CCR7+ population without TemRA cells. Sequences were obtained from naive CD8+ T cells sorted from blood. The sample's cell subset or site, from its label and the paper: CD45RA+CCR7+. The origin of the receptors is a man aged 25-45 years in good health.

On this clone: The same CDR3 also results from other DNA sequences found in this sample. The CDR3 DNA sequence: TGTGCCAGCAGCGTAGCTTCTGGGGCCAACGTCCTGACTTTC. Its translation: CASSVASGANVLTF. This chain joins TRBV9 and TRBJ2-6, with unresolved D. The CDR3 runs 14 residues. The germline V gene encodes CDR1 SGDLS and CDR2 YYNGEE. Trimming shortened V by 0 bases and J by 1 base, and 2 bases separated the two germline ends.

V gene TRBV4-3 combines with J gene TRBJ2-5; possibly TRBD1 or TRBD2 for D (5 bases each). CDR1 and CDR2 (germline): LGHNA, YSLEER. This CDR3 contains 13 residues. V was cut by 0 bases and J by 5 bases, with 7 bases left in between. CDR3 amino acids: CASSQDREETQYF. In nucleotides, the CDR3 is TGCGCCAGCAGCCAAGACAGGGAGGAGACCCAGTACTTC.

In DNA form, the CDR3 reads TGCGCCAGCAGCTTGTGGCAGACGAACACCGGGGAGCTGTTTTTT. Amino acid sequence: CASSLWQTNTGELFF. This chain uses TRBV5-1 with TRBJ2-2; unclear D gene. Germline V lookup: CDR1 SGHRS, CDR2 YFSETQ. The CDR3 loop spans 15 amino acids. With 1 base removed from V and 0 bases from J, the gap between germline ends came to 7 bases.

The chain couples TRBV6-1 to TRBJ2-7; D gene ambiguous. The V gene's germline CDR1 is MNHNS and CDR2 SASEGT. This CDR3 is 13 amino acids long. V was shortened by 5 bases and J by 1 base, with 9 bases between the two germline ends. CDR3 amino acids: CASSPYTSYEQYF. The CDR3 DNA reads TGTGCCAGCAGTCCTTACACTTCCTACGAGCAGTACTTC.

The chain carries TRBV2 and TRBJ2-2; 7 nucleotides match TRBD2. The CDR3 contains 17 residues. V lost 5 bases, J lost 0 bases, and 9 bases stayed unmatched. Germline V gene sequence: CDR1 SNHLY, CDR2 FYNNEI. CDR3 sequence reads: CASSPGLAGANTGELFF. CDR3 bases: TGTGCCAGCAGTCCAGGTCTGGCGGGAGCGAACACCGGGGAGCTGTTTTTT.

The V call is TRBV6-1, the J call TRBJ2-7; the D is unclear. The germline CDR1 and CDR2 sequences are MNHNS and SASEGT. This CDR3 is built from 14 residues. V was trimmed by 2 bases and J by 0 bases, leaving 8 bases between them. For the CDR3, the DNA is TGTGCCAGCAGTGAAAGTGTAAGCTCCTACGAGCAGTACTTC. This encodes CASSESVSSYEQYF.

V usage is TRBV10-3 and J usage is TRBJ2-5; a weak D match, TRBD2 (5 bases). The ends were cut back, 7 bases at V and 5 bases at J, with 14 bases in the middle. Germline-derived CDR1 and CDR2 are ENHRY and SYGVKD. This CDR3 comprises 13 residues. CDR3 nucleotides: TGTGCCATCAATTCGGCGACTACGGAGACCCAGTACTTC. It yields the protein CAINSATTETQYF.

The chain recombines TRBV5-1 with TRBJ1-5; a weak D match, TRBD1 (5 bases). Deletions cut 1 base from V and 7 bases from J, with 15 bases between. The germline gives CDR1 SGHRS, CDR2 YFSETQ. The CDR3 runs to 15 residues. The CDR3 protein is CASSLSGQGDQPQHF. The CDR3 nucleotides read TGCGCCAGCAGCTTGTCGGGGCAGGGTGACCAGCCCCAGCATTTT.

The V call is TRBV2, the J call TRBJ1-1, with 12 bases lining up with TRBD1. The CDR3 runs to 13 residues. Germline V gene sequence: CDR1 SNHLY, CDR2 FYNNEI. V lost 5 bases to trimming and J lost 11 bases; unmatched junction nucleotides: 6. The CDR3, as DNA: TGTGCCAGCAGTCGGGGACAGGGGGCCGCGGCTTTCTTT. Translating gives CASSRGQGAAAFF.

V and J are TRBV28 and TRBJ2-3; tentative D call: TRBD1 (6 bases). V was cut by 8 bases and J by 3 bases, with 18 bases left in between. The CDR3 has 15 residues. Germline lookup yields CDR1 MDHEN and CDR2 SYDVKM. Here the CDR3 DNA reads TGTGCCAGCGTCGGGCAGGACAGAAGTACAGATACGCAGTATTTT. Translating gives CASVGQDRSTDTQYF.

The rearrangement joins TRBV27 to TRBJ1-2; 7 bases are shared with TRBD1. CDR3 length equals 14 residues. The trim removed 8 bases at V and 6 bases at J, leaving 12 bases unmatched. Germline lookup yields CDR1 MNHEY and CDR2 SMNVEV (reference sequence). This chain's CDR3 is CASSRVGTAHGYTF. The DNA for the CDR3 is TGTGCCAGCTCTCGGGTAGGGACAGCCCATGGCTACACCTTC.

V gene TRBV16 combines with J gene TRBJ1-4; D remains unclear. Germline V CDR1 and CDR2: KGHSY, FQNENV. The CDR3 is 14 amino acids. V lost 3 bases to trimming and J lost 4 bases, with 9 bases between them. CDR3: CASSQDGNNEKLFF. The CDR3, as DNA: TGTGCCAGCAGCCAGGACGGAAATAATGAAAAACTGTTTTTT.

The sample holds one count of this clone. The rearrangement uses TRBV7-6 and TRBJ2-7; D is unclear. There are 13 residues in the CDR3. Germline V CDR1 and CDR2: SGHVS, FNYEAQ. Trimming stripped 3 bases from V and 3 bases from J, with 9 bases between. CDR3 sequence (DNA): TGTGCCAGCAGCTTGGGCTCCTTCTACGAGCAGTACTTC. It yields the protein CASSLGSFYEQYF.

DNA for the CDR3: TGTGCCAGCAGCCTTCTAGCTGGTTCCTACAATGAGCAGTTCTTC. It yields the protein CASSLLAGSYNEQFF. The rearrangement joins TRBV5-4 to TRBJ2-1, with D possibly TRBD2 on 5 matching bases. CDR3 length equals 15 residues. V dropped 4 bases and J dropped 1 base, with 12 bases sitting between them. Germline-derived CDR1 and CDR2 are SGHNT and YYREEE (reference sequence).

The rearrangement joins TRBV4-3 to TRBJ2-7; 11 bases agree with TRBD1. Losses at the gene ends were 4 bases for V and 0 bases for J; bases not matched to a gene: 5. This CDR3 is built from 16 residues. Looked up from germline, CDR1 is LGHNA and CDR2 is YSLEER. In DNA, the CDR3 is TGCGCCAGCAGCCCCCAGGGGACAGGGGGCTCCTACGAGCAGTACTTC. Encoded protein: CASSPQGTGGSYEQYF.

V usage is TRBV6-5 and J usage is TRBJ2-7, with D unresolved. The CDR3 extends over 15 amino acids. Trimming cost V 2 bases and J 4 bases, with 15 bases left between them. CDR1 and CDR2 (germline): MNHEY, SVGAGI. The CDR3 loop reads CASSYRRGVGYEQYF. The CDR3 nucleotides read TGTGCCAGCAGTTACCGTCGTGGGGTTGGGTACGAGCAGTACTTC.

The rearrangement uses TRBV7-9 and TRBJ2-1; 9 bases fit TRBD2. The CDR3 is 17 residues long. Trimming removed 3 bases from V and 6 bases from J; junction bases left unmatched: 12. The germline V gene encodes CDR1 SEHNR and CDR2 FQNEAQ (reference sequence). The CDR3 is CASSFELAGMWGNEQFF. CDR3 coding DNA: TGTGCCAGCAGCTTTGAGCTAGCGGGGATGTGGGGCAATGAGCAGTTCTTC.

V and J are TRBV7-9 and TRBJ2-7; the match to TRBD1 covers 8 bases. Germline lookup yields CDR1 SEHNR and CDR2 FQNEAQ (reference sequence). The V segment lost 5 bases and the J segment 1 base; nucleotides outside the gene matches: 13. The CDR3 sequence is 17 residues long. The chain's CDR3 is CASSPGTGGPESYEQYF. The CDR3 nucleotides are TGTGCCAGCAGCCCGGGGACAGGAGGGCCCGAGTCCTACGAGCAGTACTTC.

This clone was seen a single time. The genes are TRBV27 and TRBJ2-1; 11 nucleotides line up with TRBD2. J lost 8 bases, V lost 5 bases, and 11 bases had no gene match. The CDR3 is 16 amino acids. The germline V gene has CDR1 MNHEY and CDR2 SMNVEV (reference sequence). For the CDR3, the DNA is TGTGCCAGCAGTCCCTTAGCGGGAGGGCCCCTTGATGAGCAGTTCTTC. The encoded protein is CASSPLAGGPLDEQFF.

This clone came up once. The chain carries TRBV5-4 and TRBJ2-3; D ambiguous. This CDR3 is built from 15 residues. Germline V gene data show CDR1 as SGHNT and CDR2 as YYREEE (reference sequence). The V and J ends lost 2 bases and 2 bases respectively, with 12 bases between them. CDR3 loop: CASSFSRALTDTQYF. The CDR3 DNA reads TGTGCCAGCAGCTTCAGTCGGGCCCTCACAGATACGCAGTATTTT.

The chain combines TRBV11-2 with TRBJ1-1; a weak D match, TRBD1 (5 bases). The CDR3 length is 16 residues. In germline, CDR1 is SGHAT, CDR2 FQNNGV. Trimming removed 1 base at V and 0 bases at J, with 12 bases between. This CDR3 reads CASSLVGPALNTEAFF. In DNA form, the CDR3 reads TGTGCCAGCAGCTTAGTGGGACCCGCCCTGAACACTGAAGCTTTCTTT.

V gene TRBV9 combines with J gene TRBJ2-5, with D perhaps assigned TRBD1 or TRBD2 (5 bases each). The CDR3 is made up of 16 amino acids. The V gene's germline CDR1 is SGDLS and CDR2 YYNGEE. Trimming took off 6 bases at V and 7 bases at J, with 25 bases between the two ends. CDR3 coding DNA: TGTGCCAGCACCTCTGCCCGTGAGAGGGGTTTCGGGACCCAGTACTTC. Translation: CASTSARERGFGTQYF.